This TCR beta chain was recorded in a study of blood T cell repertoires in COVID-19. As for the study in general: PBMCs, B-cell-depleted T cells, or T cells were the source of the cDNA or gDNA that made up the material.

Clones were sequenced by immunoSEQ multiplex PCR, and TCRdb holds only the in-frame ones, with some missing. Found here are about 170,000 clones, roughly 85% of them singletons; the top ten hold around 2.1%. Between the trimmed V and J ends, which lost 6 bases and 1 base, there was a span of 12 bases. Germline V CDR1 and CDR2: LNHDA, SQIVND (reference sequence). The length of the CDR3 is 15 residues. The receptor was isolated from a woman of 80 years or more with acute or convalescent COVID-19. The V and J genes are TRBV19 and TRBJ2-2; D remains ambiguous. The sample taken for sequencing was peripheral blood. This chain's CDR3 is CASSHGYRNTGELFF. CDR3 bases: TGTGCCAGTAGCCATGGGTACAGGAACACCGGGGAGCTGTTTTTT.